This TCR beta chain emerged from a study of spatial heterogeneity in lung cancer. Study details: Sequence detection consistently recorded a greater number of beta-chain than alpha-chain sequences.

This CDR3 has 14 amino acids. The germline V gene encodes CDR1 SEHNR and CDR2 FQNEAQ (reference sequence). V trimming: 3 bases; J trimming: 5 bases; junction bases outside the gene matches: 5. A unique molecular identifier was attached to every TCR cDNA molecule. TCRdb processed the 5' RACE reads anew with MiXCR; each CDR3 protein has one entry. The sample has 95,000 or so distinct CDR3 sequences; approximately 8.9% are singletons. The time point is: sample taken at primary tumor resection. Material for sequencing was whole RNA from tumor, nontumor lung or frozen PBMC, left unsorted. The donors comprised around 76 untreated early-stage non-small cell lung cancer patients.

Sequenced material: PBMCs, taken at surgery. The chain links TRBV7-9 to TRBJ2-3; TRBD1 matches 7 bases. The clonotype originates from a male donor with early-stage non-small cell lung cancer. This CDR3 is CASSFDRAGDTQYF. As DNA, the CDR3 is TGTGCCAGCAGCTTCGACAGGGCGGGAGATACGCAGTATTTT.